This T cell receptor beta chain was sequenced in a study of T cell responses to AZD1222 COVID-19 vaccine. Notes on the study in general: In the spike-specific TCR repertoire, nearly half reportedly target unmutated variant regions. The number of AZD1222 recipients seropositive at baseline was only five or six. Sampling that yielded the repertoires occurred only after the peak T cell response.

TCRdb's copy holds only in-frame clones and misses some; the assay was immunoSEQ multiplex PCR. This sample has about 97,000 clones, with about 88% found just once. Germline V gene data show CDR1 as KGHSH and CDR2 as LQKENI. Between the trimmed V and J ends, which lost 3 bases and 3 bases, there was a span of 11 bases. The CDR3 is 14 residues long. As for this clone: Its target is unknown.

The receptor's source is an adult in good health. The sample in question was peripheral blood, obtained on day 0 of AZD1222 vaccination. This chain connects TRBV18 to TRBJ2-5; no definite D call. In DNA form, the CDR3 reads TGTGCCAGCTCACCCTCACGTGCTGAAGAGACCCAGTACTTC. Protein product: CASSPSRAEETQYF.